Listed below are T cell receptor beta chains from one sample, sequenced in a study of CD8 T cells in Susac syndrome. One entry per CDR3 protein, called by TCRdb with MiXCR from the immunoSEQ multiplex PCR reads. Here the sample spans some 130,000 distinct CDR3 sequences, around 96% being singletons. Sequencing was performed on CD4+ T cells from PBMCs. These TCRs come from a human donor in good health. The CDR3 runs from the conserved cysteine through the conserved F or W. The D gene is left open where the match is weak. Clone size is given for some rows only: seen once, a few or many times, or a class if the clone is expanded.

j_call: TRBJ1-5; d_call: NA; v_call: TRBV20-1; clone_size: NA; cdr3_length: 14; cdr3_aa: CSASPTDPNQPQHF; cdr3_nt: TGCAGTGCTAGTCCCACAGATCCCAATCAGCCCCAGCATTTT
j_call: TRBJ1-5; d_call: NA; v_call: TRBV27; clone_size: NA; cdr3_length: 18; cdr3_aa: CASIDISKGPPAGQPQHF; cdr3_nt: TGTGCCAGCATAGATATCTCGAAGGGACCGCCAGCAGGACAGCCCCAGCATTTT
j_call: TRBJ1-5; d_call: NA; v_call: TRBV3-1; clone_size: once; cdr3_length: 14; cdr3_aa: CASSPVEFNQPQHF; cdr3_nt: TGTGCCAGCAGCCCTGTAGAGTTCAATCAGCCCCAGCATTTT
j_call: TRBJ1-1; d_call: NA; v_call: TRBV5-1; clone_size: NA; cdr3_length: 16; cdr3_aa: CASSVRRGGENTEAFF; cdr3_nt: TGCGCCAGCAGCGTCCGGAGGGGAGGTGAGAACACTGAAGCTTTCTTT
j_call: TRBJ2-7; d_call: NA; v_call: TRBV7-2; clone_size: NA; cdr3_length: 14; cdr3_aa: CASSFQTGYYEQYF; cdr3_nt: TGTGCCAGCAGCTTCCAGACAGGTTACTACGAGCAGTACTTC
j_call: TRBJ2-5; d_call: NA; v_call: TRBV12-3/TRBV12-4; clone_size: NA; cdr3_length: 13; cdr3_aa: CASSFGMEETQYF; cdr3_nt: TGTGCCAGCAGTTTCGGAATGGAAGAGACCCAGTACTTC
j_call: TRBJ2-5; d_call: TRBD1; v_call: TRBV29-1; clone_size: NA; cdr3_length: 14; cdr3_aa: CSVPGQGGRETQYF; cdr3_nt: TGCAGCGTTCCTGGACAGGGAGGAAGAGAGACCCAGTACTTC
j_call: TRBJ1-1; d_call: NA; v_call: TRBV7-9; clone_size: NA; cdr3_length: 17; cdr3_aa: CASSLTVPGRLGTEAFF; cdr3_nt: TGTGCCAGCAGCCTTACCGTCCCGGGGCGCTTGGGAACTGAAGCTTTCTTT
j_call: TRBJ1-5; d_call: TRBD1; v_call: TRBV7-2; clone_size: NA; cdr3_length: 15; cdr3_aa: CASSLGGTANQPQHF; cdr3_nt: TGTGCCAGCAGCTTAGGCGGGACAGCAAATCAGCCCCAGCATTTT
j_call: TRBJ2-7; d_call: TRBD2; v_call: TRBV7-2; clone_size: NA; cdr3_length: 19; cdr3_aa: CASSFRPGTSGGASYEQYF; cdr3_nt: TGTGCCAGCAGCTTCCGACCCGGGACTAGCGGAGGGGCCTCCTACGAGCAGTACTTC
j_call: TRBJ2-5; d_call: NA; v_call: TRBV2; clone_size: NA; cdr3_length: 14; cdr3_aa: CASSEPGMLETQYF; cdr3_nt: TGTGCCAGCAGTGAACCGGGAATGCTGGAGACCCAGTACTTC
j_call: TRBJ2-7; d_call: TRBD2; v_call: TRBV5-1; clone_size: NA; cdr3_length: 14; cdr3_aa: CASSWTSGLYEQYF; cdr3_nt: TGCGCCAGCAGCTGGACTAGCGGTCTCTACGAGCAGTACTTC
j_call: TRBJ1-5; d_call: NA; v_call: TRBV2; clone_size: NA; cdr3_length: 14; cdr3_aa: CASSEDRSNQPQHF; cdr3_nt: TGTGCCAGCAGTGAGGACAGAAGCAATCAGCCCCAGCATTTT
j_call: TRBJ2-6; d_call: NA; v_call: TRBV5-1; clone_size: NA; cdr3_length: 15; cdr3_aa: CASSQRMSGANVLTF; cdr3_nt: TGCGCCAGCAGCCAGAGGATGTCTGGGGCCAACGTCCTGACTTTC
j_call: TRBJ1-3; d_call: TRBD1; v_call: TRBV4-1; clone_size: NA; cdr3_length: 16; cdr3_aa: CASSPGQGSSGNTIYF; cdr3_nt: TGCGCCAGCAGCCCGGGACAGGGAAGTTCGGGAAACACCATATATTTT
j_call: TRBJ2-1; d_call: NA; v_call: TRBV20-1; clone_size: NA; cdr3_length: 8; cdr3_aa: CSARDPIF; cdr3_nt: TGCAGTGCTAGAGATCCCATTTTC
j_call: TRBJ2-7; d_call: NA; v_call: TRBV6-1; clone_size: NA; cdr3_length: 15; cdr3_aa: CASRTASPSSYEQYF; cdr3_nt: TGTGCCAGCAGGACAGCTAGCCCCAGCTCCTACGAGCAGTACTTC